What follows are 26 T cell receptor beta chains derived from one specimen sequenced in a study of monozygotic twins with inflammatory bowel disease. TCRdb processed the 5' RACE reads again and assigns one entry to each CDR3 protein, with no DNA. The sample holds nearly 450,000 distinct CDR3 sequences. The source material was blood. These receptors were collected from a human donor with ulcerative colitis or Crohn's disease, or a healthy co-twin of an affected twin (not recorded which).

The gene calls are TRBV12-3 or TRBV12-4 and TRBJ1-2; the TCRdb call, TRBD1, lacks DNA for checking. This CDR3 region has 14 residues. The CDR3 reads CASSAGTGGRGYTF.

The chain links TRBV7-9 to TRBJ2-5; TCRdb's D call, TRBD1, is unchecked because there is no DNA. Germline CDR1 is SEHNR and CDR2 is FQNEAQ (reference sequence). The CDR3 contains 14 residues. The CDR3 is CASSLAPREETQYF.

The chain links TRBV12-3 or TRBV12-4 to TRBJ2-7; TCRdb's D gene call, TRBD2, goes unchecked for lack of DNA. The CDR3 loop spans 15 amino acids. The CDR3 is CASSLLAGEAYEQYF.

This rearrangement joins TRBV20-1 to TRBJ2-5; absent DNA, TCRdb's TRBD1 call cannot be checked. The CDR3 is made up of 13 amino acids. Germline V CDR1 and CDR2: DFQATT, SNEGSKA (reference sequence). This CDR3 reads CSASGQPGVTQYF.

CDR3 region: CASSLTSGGHIGELFF. This rearrangement joins TRBV7-3 to TRBJ2-2; TCRdb gives TRBD2 as the D gene, but with no DNA this cannot be confirmed. The CDR3 contains 16 residues. CDR1 and CDR2 (germline): SGHTA, FQGTGA.

The chain joins TRBV29-1 to TRBJ2-2; the D gene TCRdb calls, TRBD1, cannot be checked with no DNA. This CDR3 has 15 residues. In germline, CDR1 is SQVTM, CDR2 ANQGSEA. CDR3 loop: CSVNKNGGNTGELFF.

The chain carries TRBV2 and TRBJ2-2. CDR3 length equals 15 residues. Germline assignment: CDR1 SNHLY and CDR2 FYNNEI. The CDR3 region is CASSEVVLNTGELFF.

This chain uses TRBV7-3 with TRBJ2-7; TCRdb lists TRBD1, though no DNA is available to test this call. The germline V gene encodes CDR1 SGHTA and CDR2 FQGTGA. The CDR3 extends over 13 amino acids. The CDR3: CASSLRPAYEQYF.

The chain combines TRBV6-4 with TRBJ1-1. The CDR3 is 14 residues long. From germline, CDR1 is MRHNA and CDR2 SNTAGT. This CDR3 reads CASSPSEANTEAFF.

The V gene is TRBV6-5, the J gene TRBJ2-7; TCRdb selects TRBD2, and the lack of DNA leaves this call unchecked. This CDR3 has 15 amino acids. Per germline, CDR1 MNHEY and CDR2 SVGAGI. CDR3 in amino acids: CASSYSSGGAYEQYF.

V is TRBV15 and J is TRBJ2-1. The CDR3 length is 16 residues. Germline loops: CDR1 LNHNV, CDR2 YYDKDF (reference sequence). CDR3 sequence: CATSSLTNSSYNEQFF.

The chain recombines TRBV20-1 with TRBJ2-5; TCRdb returns TRBD2, unconfirmable since there is no DNA. Germline V CDR1 and CDR2: DFQATT, SNEGSKA (reference sequence). CDR3 length: 15 residues. CDR3 sequence reads: CSAREGSGRGETQYF.

This chain uses TRBV5-1 with TRBJ2-3; TCRdb lists TRBD2, though no DNA is available to test this call. Germline lookup yields CDR1 SGHRS and CDR2 YFSETQ. This CDR3 region has 17 residues. This CDR3 reads CASSLTSGSTGTDTQYF.

The chain is built from TRBV2 and TRBJ1-5. The germline V gene encodes CDR1 SNHLY and CDR2 FYNNEI. CDR3 size: 14 residues. The CDR3 spells CASSYSEGNQPQHF.

The chain couples TRBV10-3 to TRBJ2-1; TCRdb gives TRBD1 as the D gene, but with no DNA this cannot be confirmed. Germline CDR1 reads ENHRY; CDR2 reads SYGVKD. The length of the CDR3 is 13 residues. The CDR3 sequence is CATLGDTSNEQFF.

V is TRBV19 and J is TRBJ2-2. This CDR3 region has 18 residues. Germline values: CDR1 LNHDA, CDR2 SQIVND (reference sequence). The CDR3 sequence is CASSFPQRGRTGSGELFF.

The chain recombines TRBV27 with TRBJ2-3; checking the TCRdb D call of TRBD2 is not possible without DNA. The germline CDR1 and CDR2 sequences are MNHEY and SMNVEV (reference sequence). The CDR3 has 15 residues. The CDR3 here is CASSNPAGSTDTQYF.

J is TRBJ1-3 and V is TRBV4-1. This CDR3 region has 15 residues. Germline V gene lookup returns CDR1 MGHRA and CDR2 YSYEKL. CDR3 loop: CASSRVDSSGNTIYF.

V and J are TRBV27 and TRBJ2-3. The CDR3 extends over 13 amino acids. From germline, CDR1 is MNHEY and CDR2 SMNVEV (reference sequence). This CDR3 is CASSLSVTDTQYF.

The chain joins TRBV29-1 to TRBJ2-3; TCRdb picks TRBD1, but there is no DNA to check that call. Looked up from germline, CDR1 is SQVTM and CDR2 is ANQGSEA. The CDR3 is made up of 12 amino acids. The CDR3 loop reads CSVDPRGDTQYF.

The chain employs TRBV10-3 and TRBJ2-3; no DNA is available, so the TRBD1 call from TCRdb remains unchecked. The CDR3 totals 14 residues. From germline, CDR1 is ENHRY and CDR2 SYGVKD. CDR3 loop: CAIMGTLLTDTQYF.

This CDR3 reads CASSWDGYEQYF. V usage is TRBV27 and J usage is TRBJ2-7; TCRdb calls TRBD1, which cannot be checked without DNA. This CDR3 comprises 12 residues. Germline V CDR1 and CDR2: MNHEY, SMNVEV (reference sequence).

The V and J genes are TRBV5-5 and TRBJ1-1; TCRdb gives TRBD1 as the D gene, but with no DNA this cannot be confirmed. CDR1 and CDR2 from the germline V gene are SGHKS and YYEKEE (reference sequence). The CDR3 has 15 residues. The CDR3: CASSLLQGSLTEAFF.

The chain recombines TRBV12-3 or TRBV12-4 with TRBJ1-5; the D call of TRBD1 rests on TCRdb alone, since no DNA is present to check it. The CDR3 runs to 17 residues. The CDR3 spells CASSRTGRGLSNQPQHF.

The V call is TRBV4-1, the J call TRBJ2-7; TCRdb picks TRBD1, but there is no DNA to check that call. This CDR3 has 14 amino acids. Germline V CDR1 and CDR2: MGHRA, YSYEKL. CDR3 in amino acids: CASSPWDRSYEQYF.

The chain links TRBV27 to TRBJ2-1; TCRdb proposes TRBD1, but this gene call is untestable without DNA. This CDR3 has 16 residues. Germline V gene data show CDR1 as MNHEY and CDR2 as SMNVEV (reference sequence). The CDR3 region is CASSFSTGVRNNEQFF.